What follows is one TCR beta chain and its context. Its recognized antigen is unknown. Per-base qualities were not stored, and no clone one base away is much larger. The record originates from a study of blood T cell repertoires in COVID-19 (dated by TCRdb to 2018 to 2021). Study-level background: Collaborator samples came from the United States, Italy and Spain and covered acute and convalescent phases of COVID-19. Subjects who had been exposed to COVID-19, were actively infected with it, or had recovered from it provided the deeply sampled blood TCRbeta repertoires that made up the dataset. HLA class I and class II types, where available, came from metadata supplied by the sample provider rather than from assay-based typing. The samples were drawn from the first 160 participants of the ongoing ImmuneRACE study and from under 1,500 subjects provided by 6 global collaborators. The repertoires were released in a freely available public database meant as a resource for research on the immune response to SARS-CoV-2. Sample metadata almost always included a de-identified subject ID, COVID-19 status, age in years and sex. The material from the prospective study consisted of cDNA or gDNA derived from T cells, B-cell-depleted T cells, or PBMCs. Results the study describes overall, beyond this receptor: The quantity of clinical and demographic metadata differed by source and by participant and was supplied without curation.

Each collaborating institution followed its own protocols to collect whole blood in K2EDTA tubes. For TCRbeta analysis, collaborators shipped samples in one of three forms: frozen whole blood, isolated PBMCs, or DNA extracted from either of those sample types. Inclusive of the bounding cysteine and phenylalanine, the CDR3 is 12 residues long. This entry keeps only the CDR3 DNA: 36 bases, framed from base 1. CDR1 and CDR2 were assigned from the germline V gene as SGHDN and FVKESK. Trimming costs V 4 bases and J 6 bases, and their ends lie 7 bases apart. The immunoSEQ Assay, a bias-controlled multiplex PCR, was used to amplify TCRbeta CDR3 regions from genomic DNA. Concerning the study's data processing: Nucleated cell counts per sample were estimated from amplification of reference gene primers within the assay. To quantify the absolute abundance of each unique TCRbeta CDR3 rearrangement, sequence reads were collapsed and filtered. For each sample, productive Simpson clonality was calculated by taking the square root of Simpson's diversity index across productive rearrangements. TCRdb mirrors the immuneACCESS table, restricted to in-frame sequences. Some clones are absent from its copies; in checked studies, under half trace to an unresolved V gene, and the reason for the others is unknown. The D gene and trimming were derived from the DNA, and the V and J assignments and clone size from that table. The sample yields about 94,000 clones; roughly 80% were counted once. The ten largest clones take up around 5.8% of the sample.

This TCR was recovered from a man aged 60-69 years with acute or convalescent COVID-19. Input material: peripheral blood. Recombination joined TRBV14 with TRBJ1-3, with an unclear D gene assignment. CDR3 loop: CASSPAANTIYF. The DNA is TGTGCCAGCAGCCCCGCGGCAAACACCATATATTTT.